The 8 T cell receptor beta chains below come from one sample, sequenced in a study of tumor-infiltrating lymphocytes in primary liver carcinoma. The authors made TCR beta cDNA from around 500 ng total RNA with a constant-region primer. Slightly modified ARM-PCR served as the procedure for the TCR beta libraries. These libraries came from three rounds of nested multiplex PCR. A C-beta reverse primer was combined with TRBV1-TRBV30 forward primers in the first two PCR rounds, and each round had ten to eleven cycles. TCRdb recomputed calls from the multiplex PCR reads with MiXCR, one row per CDR3 protein. There are 50,000 or so distinct CDR3 sequences in the sample; around 82% occur only once, and roughly 25% lies in the top ten. DNA and RNA were both co-extracted from 20-30 mg of bulk tissue that had not been sorted. The sequencing input was liver tumor tissue from sampling region 5. Sample subset: tumor region T5, tumor centre. These receptors were obtained from a man aged 40-55 years with primary liver carcinoma and hepatitis B virus infection.

The V gene is TRBV11-2, the J gene TRBJ2-1, with 9 nucleotides matching TRBD2. V shed 5 bases and J 10 bases; nucleotides not matched to a gene: 15. The germline CDR1 and CDR2 sequences are SGHAT and FQNNGV. This CDR3 has 16 residues. The CDR3 sequence: CASSHPGTSCSKEQFF. The CDR3 DNA is TGTGCCAGCAGCCACCCCGGGACTAGCTGTAGCAAAGAGCAGTTCTTC. The whole variable domain, filled in from reference TRBV11-2 and TRBJ2-1, reads EAGVAQSPRYKIIEKRQSVAFWCNPISGHATLYWYQQILGQGPKLLIQFQNNGVVDDSQLPKDRFSAERLKGVDSTLKIQPAKLEDSAVYLCASSHPGTSCSKEQFFGPGTRLTVL.

In regard to this clonotype: One end of the junction fails to match germline, which may point to a read error. DNA for the CDR3: TGTGCCAGCAGTGGATACAGGGGTCCTACCTCTGGGGCCAATGTTCTGAATTTC. Translation: CASSGYRGPTSGANVLNF. The rearrangement uses TRBV6-1 and TRBJ2-6, with TRBD1 matching 7 bases. The germline V gene has CDR1 MNHNS and CDR2 SASEGT. This CDR3 region has 18 residues.

Concerning this clonotype: Germline is not matched at one junction end, which may reflect a read error. The V call is TRBV12-3 or TRBV12-4, the J call TRBJ2-2; D is perhaps TRBD1 (5 bases). The CDR3 totals 13 residues. CDR3 loop: CACRAQDTLELFF. CDR3 bases: TGTGCCTGCAGGGCCCAGGATACCTTAGAGCTGTTTTTT.

V gene TRBV24-1 combines with J gene TRBJ1-5; D is ambiguous. The CDR3 is made up of 16 amino acids. The germline CDR1 and CDR2 sequences are KGHDR and SFDVKD. V was pared by 9 bases and J by 0 bases, with 17 bases between. CDR3 nucleotide sequence: TGTGCCACCCGGGAGAGGGTCACCTATAGCAATCAGCCCCAGCATTTT. Amino acid sequence: CATRERVTYSNQPQHF.

About this clonotype: One end of the junction fails to match germline, which may point to a read error. The rearrangement joins TRBV29-1 to TRBJ2-5, with D perhaps matching TRBD1 or TRBD2 (5 bases each). CDR3 length: 14 amino acids. Germline V gene lookup returns CDR1 SQVTM and CDR2 ANQGSEA. The CDR3 loop reads CSCHVGAVQETQYF. In DNA, the CDR3 is TGCAGCTGCCACGTCGGGGCGGTGCAAGAGACGCAGTACTTC.

A note on this clonotype: Germline and junction disagree at one end, which may indicate a read error. This chain joins TRBV10-3 and TRBJ2-7; 10 bases map to TRBD1. From germline, CDR1 is ENHRY and CDR2 SYGVKD. This CDR3 region has 17 residues. The CDR3 coding sequence is TGTGCTATCAGTGCCCTTCCCCCGGGACAGGGGTTCGGCGAGCAGTACTTC. Encoded protein: CAISALPPGQGFGEQYF.

A note on this clonotype: One end of the junction varies from germline; a read error may be responsible. This chain links TRBV11-2 with TRBJ1-5; maybe TRBD1 (6 bases). The CDR3 runs to 16 residues. CDR1 and CDR2 from the germline V gene are SGHAT and FQNNGV. CDR3 region: CPSSLKGGLTIQPQHF. As DNA, the CDR3 is TGTCCCAGTAGCCTAAAAGGGGGACTGACGATTCAGCCCCAGCATTTT.

This clonotype was observed many times. This rearrangement joins TRBV2 to TRBJ2-1, with 14 bases identical to TRBD2. V shed 6 bases, J shed 1 base, and the junction held 11 bases outside the gene matches. The germline V gene has CDR1 SNHLY and CDR2 FYNNEI. The CDR3 sequence is 19 residues long. For the CDR3, the DNA is TGTGCCAGCAGAACCGGGACTAGCGGGAGTTGGGAATCCTACAATGAGCAGTTCTTC. Translating gives CASRTGTSGSWESYNEQFF.